The 10 T cell receptor beta chains in this list originate from one sample, sequenced in a study of blood T cell repertoires in COVID-19. The table came from immunoSEQ multiplex PCR; TCRdb's copy has only in-frame clones and leaves some out. This table holds about 180,000 clones, about 87% found once. Sequencing used peripheral blood. The receptors shown here come from a woman in her 30s with acute or convalescent COVID-19.

V gene TRBV6-5 combines with J gene TRBJ1-4; no firm D call. This CDR3 has 13 amino acids. V was clipped by 6 bases and J by 0 bases, with 5 bases between them. Germline V gene sequence: CDR1 MNHEY, CDR2 SVGAGI. The CDR3 sequence: CASRTTTNEKLFF. The CDR3 DNA sequence: TGTGCCAGCAGAACAACAACTAATGAAAAACTGTTTTTT.

The chain carries TRBV6-5 and TRBJ2-1; 13 bases agree with TRBD2. This CDR3 is built from 14 residues. Germline assignment: CDR1 MNHEY and CDR2 SVGAGI. J gave up 9 bases and V 6 bases, and 5 bases lay outside the gene matches. In DNA form, the CDR3 reads TGTGCCAGCAGCGTGGGACTAGCGGGACGTGAGCAGTTCTTC. Protein sequence: CASSVGLAGREQFF.

The chain links TRBV7-2 to TRBJ2-7; a possible D gene is TRBD1 (7 bases). The CDR3 contains 15 residues. V lost 1 base and J 1 base, leaving 11 bases between the germline ends. Per the germline V gene, CDR1 is SGHTA and CDR2 is FQGNSA. The CDR3 nucleotides are TGTGCCAGCAGCTTAGATTCAGGGGGGTCCTACGAGCAGTACTTC. Translated, it gives CASSLDSGGSYEQYF.

This sequence joins TRBV19 and TRBJ1-4; D is perhaps TRBD1 (5 bases). Per the germline V gene, CDR1 is LNHDA and CDR2 is SQIVND (reference sequence). The CDR3 runs to 13 residues. V gave up 7 bases and J gave up 8 bases, with 14 bases separating them. In DNA form, the CDR3 reads TGTGCCAGTACTCCCGGGGGATTGGAAAAACTGTTTTTT. It specifies CASTPGGLEKLFF.

The rearrangement uses TRBV6-1 and TRBJ2-3; D unresolved. With 3 bases removed from V and 1 base from J, the gap between germline ends came to 5 bases. The CDR3 length is 13 residues. The germline CDR1 and CDR2 sequences are MNHNS and SASEGT. The CDR3 reads CASSESGTDTQYF. Here the CDR3 DNA reads TGTGCCAGCAGTGAGAGTGGCACAGATACGCAGTATTTT.

The chain uses TRBV11-2 and TRBJ2-3; perhaps TRBD2 as D (6 bases). Trimming took off 1 base at V and 6 bases at J, with 14 bases between the two ends. In germline, CDR1 is SGHAT, CDR2 FQNNGV. This CDR3 is built from 15 residues. The CDR3 bases are TGTGCCAGCAGCTTAGTCGGGAGCATGTCTGATACGCAGTATTTT. Its translation: CASSLVGSMSDTQYF.

This chain joins TRBV5-1 and TRBJ1-2; D remains unclear. V was pared by 1 base and J by 2 bases, with 9 bases between. There are 14 residues in the CDR3. The germline V gene has CDR1 SGHRS and CDR2 YFSETQ. The CDR3 reads CASSLPGGNYGYTF. Written as DNA, the CDR3 is TGCGCCAGCAGCTTGCCCGGCGGAAACTATGGCTACACCTTC.

This clone has more than one count but fewer than ten. The gene calls are TRBV11-2 and TRBJ2-1; 8 bases align to TRBD2. The J segment lost 2 bases and the V segment lost 5 bases, leaving 8 bases of the junction unmatched. The CDR3 totals 16 residues. Germline CDR1 is SGHAT and CDR2 is FQNNGV. The CDR3 region has the DNA TGTGCCAGCAGCGTCTTAGGCGGGAGGACCTACAATGAGCAGTTCTTC. Its translation: CASSVLGGRTYNEQFF.

The chain has TRBV19 and TRBJ1-3; 9 positions match TRBD1. J was trimmed by 0 bases and V by 4 bases; bases with no gene match: 4. This CDR3 has 16 amino acids. The germline CDR1 and CDR2 sequences are LNHDA and SQIVND (reference sequence). The CDR3 region has the DNA TGTGCCAGTAGTACCCTGGGACAGGGCTCTGGAAACACCATATATTTT. Protein product: CASSTLGQGSGNTIYF.

The gene calls are TRBV30 and TRBJ2-7; D is perhaps TRBD1 (6 bases). The CDR3 extends over 13 amino acids. Trimming stripped 4 bases from V and 3 bases from J, with 13 bases between. CDR1 is GTSNPN and CDR2 is SVGIG in the germline V gene (reference sequence). CDR3 coding DNA: TGTGCCTGGATTCCACAGGGTATCTACGAGCAGTACTTC. Translation gives CAWIPQGIYEQYF.